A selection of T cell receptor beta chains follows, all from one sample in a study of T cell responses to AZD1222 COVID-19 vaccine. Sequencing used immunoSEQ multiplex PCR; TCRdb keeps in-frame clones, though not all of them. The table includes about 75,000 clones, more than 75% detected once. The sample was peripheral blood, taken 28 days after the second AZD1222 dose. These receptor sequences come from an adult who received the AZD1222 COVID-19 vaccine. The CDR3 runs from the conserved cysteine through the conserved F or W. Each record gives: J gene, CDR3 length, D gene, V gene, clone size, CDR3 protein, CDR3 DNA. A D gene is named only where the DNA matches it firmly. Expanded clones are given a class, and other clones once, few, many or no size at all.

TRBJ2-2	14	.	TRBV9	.	CASSVGGNTGELFF	TGTGCCAGCAGCGTAGGCGGTAACACCGGGGAGCTGTTTTTT
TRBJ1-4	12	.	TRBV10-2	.	CASMDSSEKLFF	TGCGCCAGCATGGACAGTAGTGAAAAACTGTTTTTT
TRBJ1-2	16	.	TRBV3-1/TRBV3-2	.	CASSQDLGQWNYGYTF	TGTGCCAGCAGCCAAGATCTGGGACAATGGAACTATGGCTACACCTTC
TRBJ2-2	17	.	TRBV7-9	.	CASSLPRGKVNTGELFF	TGTGCCAGCAGCTTACCCCGTGGGAAGGTGAACACCGGGGAGCTGTTTTTT
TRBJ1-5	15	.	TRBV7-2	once	CASSPSRGLSQPQHF	TGTGCCAGCAGCCCATCAAGGGGTTTGAGTCAGCCCCAGCATTTT
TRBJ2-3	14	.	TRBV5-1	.	CASSLGRGTDTQYF	TGCGCCAGCAGCTTAGGCAGGGGAACAGATACGCAGTATTTT
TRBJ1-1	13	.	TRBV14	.	CASSVVSSTEAFF	TGTGCCAGCAGCGTGGTTTCGAGCACTGAAGCTTTCTTT
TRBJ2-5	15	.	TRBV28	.	CASSLWDRPQETQYF	TGTGCCAGCAGTTTATGGGACCGACCCCAAGAGACCCAGTACTTC
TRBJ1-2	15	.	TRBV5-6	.	CASSLARRATYGYTF	TGTGCCAGCAGCTTGGCTCGCAGGGCGACCTATGGCTACACCTTC
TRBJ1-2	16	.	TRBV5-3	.	CARIMVMTDQMWGYTF	TGTGCCAGAATAATGGTGATGACGGATCAAATGTGGGGCTACACCTTC
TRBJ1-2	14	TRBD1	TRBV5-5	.	CASSFPGGSFGYTF	TGTGCCAGCAGCTTTCCAGGGGGATCATTTGGCTACACCTTC
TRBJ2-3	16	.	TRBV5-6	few	CASSSSRWGPTDTQYF	TGTGCCAGCAGCTCGTCACGTTGGGGCCCCACAGATACGCAGTATTTT
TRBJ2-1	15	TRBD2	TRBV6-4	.	CASSDSAGGPNEQFF	TGTGCCAGCAGTGACTCCGCGGGGGGGCCCAATGAGCAGTTCTTC
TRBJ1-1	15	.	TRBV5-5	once	CASSSTNRERAEAFF	TGTGCCAGCAGCTCGACTAACAGGGAAAGAGCTGAAGCTTTCTTT
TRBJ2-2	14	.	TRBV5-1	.	CASSLGSVTGELFF	TGCGCCAGCAGCTTGGGTTCGGTAACCGGGGAGCTGTTTTTT
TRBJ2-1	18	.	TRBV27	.	CASSLFSVTQLLYNEQFF	TGTGCCAGCAGTTTGTTCAGCGTGACCCAGCTTTTGTACAATGAGCAGTTCTTC
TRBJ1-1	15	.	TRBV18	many	CASSPVDPVNTEAFF	TGTGCCAGCTCGCCCGTAGACCCAGTGAACACTGAAGCTTTCTTT
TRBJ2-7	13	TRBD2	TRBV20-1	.	CSASGTSSYEQYF	TGCAGTGCTAGTGGGACTAGTTCCTACGAGCAGTACTTC
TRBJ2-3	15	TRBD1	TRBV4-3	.	CASSQEDRVFDTQYF	TGCGCCAGCAGCCAAGAGGACAGGGTGTTCGATACGCAGTATTTT
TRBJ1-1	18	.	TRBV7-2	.	CASSLTGPGGRANTEAFF	TGTGCCAGCAGCTTAACCGGCCCCGGGGGCAGGGCGAACACTGAAGCTTTCTTT
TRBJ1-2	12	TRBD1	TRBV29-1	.	CSVLDRGHGYTF	TGCAGCGTCCTGGACAGGGGCCATGGCTACACCTTC
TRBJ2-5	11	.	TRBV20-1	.	CSAVGSETQYF	TGCAGTGCTGTGGGGTCGGAGACCCAGTACTTC
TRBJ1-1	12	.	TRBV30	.	CAWSHGGTEAFF	TGTGCCTGGAGCCACGGGGGCACTGAAGCTTTCTTT
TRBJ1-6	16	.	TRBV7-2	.	CASSLDGGAYNSPLHF	TGTGCCAGCAGCTTAGACGGGGGCGCCTATAATTCACCCCTCCACTTT
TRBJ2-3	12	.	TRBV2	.	CASSDNTDTQYF	TGTGCCAGCAGTGACAATACAGATACGCAGTATTTT
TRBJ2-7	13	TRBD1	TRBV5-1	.	CASSSRGPYEQYF	TGCGCCAGCAGCTCCAGGGGGCCCTACGAGCAGTACTTC
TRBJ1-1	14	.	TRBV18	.	CASSPKGQDTEAFF	TGTGCCAGCTCACCAAAGGGGCAGGACACTGAAGCTTTCTTT
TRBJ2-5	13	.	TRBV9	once	CASSGRYQETQYF	TGTGCCAGCAGCGGACGGTACCAAGAGACCCAGTACTTC
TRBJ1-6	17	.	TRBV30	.	CACDRRIPSSYNSPLHF	TGTGCCTGCGACAGGAGGATCCCGAGCTCCTATAATTCACCCCTCCACTTT